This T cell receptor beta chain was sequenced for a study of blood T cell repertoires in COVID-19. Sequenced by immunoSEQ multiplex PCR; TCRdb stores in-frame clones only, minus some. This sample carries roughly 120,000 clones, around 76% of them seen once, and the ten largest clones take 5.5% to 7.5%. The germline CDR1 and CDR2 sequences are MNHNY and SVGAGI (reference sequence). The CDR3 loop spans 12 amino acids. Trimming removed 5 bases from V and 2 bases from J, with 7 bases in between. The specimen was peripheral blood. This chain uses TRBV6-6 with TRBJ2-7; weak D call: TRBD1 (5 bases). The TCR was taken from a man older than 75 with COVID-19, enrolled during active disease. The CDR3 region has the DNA TGTGCCAGCAGTCAGACAGCCTACGAGCAGTACTTC. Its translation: CASSQTAYEQYF.